The present TCR beta chain was sequenced within a study of cytomegalovirus exposure and HLA in healthy donors. Points from the study as a whole: Evidence from a later analysis indicated that most CMV-associated TCR beta chains looked HLA-restricted. Generally TCR sequences proved uncommon, though certain public TCRs appeared in numerous donors. The only immune exposure information that was available was CMV serostatus.

On this clone itself: Antigen: not known.

The PCR had 60 Vbeta and 13 Jbeta primers. The protocol was immunoSEQ multiplex PCR, while the TCRdb copy is restricted to in-frame clones and leaves out a portion. The table lists around 140,000 clones, 77% of them singletons. The CDR3 is made up of 15 amino acids. Looked up from germline, CDR1 is SNHLY and CDR2 is FYNNEI. Trimming took 6 bases from V and 10 from J; bases not matched to a gene: 13. This TCR was recovered from a male donor in good health and CMV-seropositive. The V gene is TRBV2, the J gene TRBJ2-1; TRBD1 matches at 9 bases. Sequencing used PBMCs. CDR3: CASSVRTGVSVEQFF. The CDR3 bases are TGTGCCAGCAGCGTGAGGACAGGGGTATCCGTGGAGCAGTTCTTC.